What follows are 7 T cell receptor beta chains derived from one specimen sequenced in a study of brain T cells in children with intractable seizures. Clones were read by immunoSEQ multiplex PCR, and TCRdb kept only the in-frame ones, dropping some. In the table there are approximately 40,000 clones, around 90% of which are singletons. The specimen was peripheral blood, collected at surgery. The receptors originated from a girl aged 2 to 10 with tuberous sclerosis and intractable seizures.

The CDR3 nucleotides are TGTGCCAGCAGTCGTAGCGGGGGGGCCAACGAGCAGTACTTC. This codes for CASSRSGGANEQYF. The V gene is TRBV27, the J gene TRBJ2-7; TRBD2 matches at 11 bases. The germline CDR1 and CDR2 sequences are MNHEY and SMNVEV (reference sequence). The ends lost 5 bases at V and 5 bases at J; junction bases unmatched: 5. The CDR3 has 14 residues.

CDR3 nucleotides: TGTGCCAGCATCGGACAGGGGGCGAAGAATCAGCCCCAGCATTTT. Protein: CASIGQGAKNQPQHF. The chain joins TRBV6-5 to TRBJ1-5; TRBD1 agrees at 11 bases. Per the germline V gene, CDR1 is MNHEY and CDR2 is SVGAGI. The CDR3 totals 15 residues. Trimming cost V 7 bases and J 4 bases; bases outside gene matches: 6.

CDR3 residues: CASSQDALAAGAQYF. CDR3 DNA: TGCGCCAGCAGCCAAGATGCCTTAGCGGCGGGGGCGCAGTATTTT. This chain joins TRBV4-1 and TRBJ2-3, with 7 bases that match TRBD2. J lost 10 bases, V lost 0 bases, and 10 bases had no gene match. Germline CDR1 is MGHRA and CDR2 is YSYEKL. The CDR3 loop spans 15 amino acids.

This chain joins TRBV10-3 and TRBJ2-2, with TRBD2 matching 10 bases. V shed 2 bases, J shed 7 bases, and the junction held 10 bases outside the gene matches. The CDR3 totals 17 residues. Germline CDR1 is ENHRY and CDR2 is SYGVKD. The CDR3 reads CAISEESSGGADGELFF. The CDR3 DNA follows: TGTGCCATCAGTGAGGAATCGAGCGGGGGGGCGGACGGGGAGCTGTTTTTT.

This chain links TRBV6-5 with TRBJ2-7; D tentatively fits TRBD1 or TRBD2 (5 bases each). Germline values: CDR1 MNHEY, CDR2 SVGAGI. Trimming removed 6 bases at V and 7 bases at J, with 19 bases between. This CDR3 has 14 amino acids. The DNA for the CDR3 is TGTGCCAGCAGCGCCGGGACCCCACCCGGTGAGCAGTACTTC. Its protein is CASSAGTPPGEQYF.

The rearrangement links TRBV7-7 to TRBJ2-1; 13 bases line up with TRBD2. CDR1 SSHAT and CDR2 FNYEAQ come from the germline V gene (reference sequence). CDR3 length: 17 residues. Trimming removed 4 bases from V and 2 bases from J; junction bases left unmatched: 5. CDR3 bases: TGTGCCAGCAGCTCGGGACTAGCGGGGTGGCCCTACAATGAGCAGTTCTTC. It encodes CASSSGLAGWPYNEQFF. Based on the CDR3 plus reference TRBV7-7 and TRBJ2-1, the full variable domain is GAGVSQSPRYKVTKRGQDVTLRCDPISSHATLYWYQQALGQGPEFLTYFNYEAQPDKSGLPSDRFSAERPEGSISTLTIQRTEQRDSAMYRCASSSGLAGWPYNEQFFGPGTRLTVL.

V usage is TRBV5-6 and J usage is TRBJ1-1; D not certain. Germline V gene data show CDR1 as SGHDT and CDR2 as YYEEEE. The CDR3 is made up of 13 amino acids. Trimming removed 1 base at V and 4 bases at J, with 8 bases between. The CDR3 region has the DNA TGTGCCAGCAGCTTGATGCGGACCACTGAAGCTTTCTTT. This translates into CASSLMRTTEAFF.